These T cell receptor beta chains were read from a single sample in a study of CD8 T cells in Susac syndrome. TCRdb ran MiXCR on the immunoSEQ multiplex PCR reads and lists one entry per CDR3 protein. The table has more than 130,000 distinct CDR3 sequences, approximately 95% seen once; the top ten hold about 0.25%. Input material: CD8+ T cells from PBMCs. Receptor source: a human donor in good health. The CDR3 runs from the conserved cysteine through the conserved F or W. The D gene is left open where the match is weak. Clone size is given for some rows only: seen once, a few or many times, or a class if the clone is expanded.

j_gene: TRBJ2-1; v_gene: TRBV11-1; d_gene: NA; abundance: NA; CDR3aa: CASSWGLGGYNEQFF; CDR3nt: TGTGCCAGCAGCTGGGGGCTAGGAGGCTACAATGAGCAGTTCTTC
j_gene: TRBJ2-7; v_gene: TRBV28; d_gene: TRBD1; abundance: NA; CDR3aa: CASNPTGAGEQYF; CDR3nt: TGTGCCAGCAACCCGACAGGGGCGGGTGAGCAGTACTTC
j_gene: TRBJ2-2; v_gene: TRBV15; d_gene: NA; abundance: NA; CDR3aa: CATSREPRGELFF; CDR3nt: TGTGCCACCAGCAGAGAGCCTCGGGGGGAGCTGTTTTTT
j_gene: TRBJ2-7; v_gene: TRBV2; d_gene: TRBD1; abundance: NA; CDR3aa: CASDHRDRGHEQYF; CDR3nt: TGTGCCAGCGACCACCGGGACAGGGGTCACGAGCAGTACTTC
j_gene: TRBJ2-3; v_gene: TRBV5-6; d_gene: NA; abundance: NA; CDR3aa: CASSTVLATSTDTQYF; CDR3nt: TGTGCCAGCAGCACCGTTCTAGCGACTAGCACAGATACGCAGTATTTT
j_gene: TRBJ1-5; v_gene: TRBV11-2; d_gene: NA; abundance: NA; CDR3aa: CASSLDGGRHSNQPQHF; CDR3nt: TGTGCCAGCAGCTTAGATGGAGGACGGCATAGCAATCAGCCCCAGCATTTT
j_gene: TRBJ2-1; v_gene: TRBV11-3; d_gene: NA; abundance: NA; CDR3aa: CASSLFGNQNEQFF; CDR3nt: TGTGCCAGCAGCTTATTTGGCAATCAGAATGAGCAGTTCTTC
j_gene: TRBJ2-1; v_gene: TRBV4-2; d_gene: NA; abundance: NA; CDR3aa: CASSQDRRGRGGNEQFF; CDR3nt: TGTGCCAGCAGCCAAGATAGGCGCGGGAGAGGGGGCAATGAGCAGTTCTTC
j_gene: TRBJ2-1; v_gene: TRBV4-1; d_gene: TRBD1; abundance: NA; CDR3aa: CASSPRTGYNEQFF; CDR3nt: TGCGCCAGCAGCCCCAGGACAGGTTACAATGAGCAGTTCTTC
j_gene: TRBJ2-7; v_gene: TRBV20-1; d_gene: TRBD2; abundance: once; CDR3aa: CSARQREGLDEQYF; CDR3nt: TGCAGTGCTAGGCAGCGGGAGGGTCTTGACGAGCAGTACTTC
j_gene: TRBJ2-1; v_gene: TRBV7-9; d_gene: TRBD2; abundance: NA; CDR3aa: CASSPSEREFDEQFF; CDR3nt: TGTGCCAGCAGCCCCTCGGAGCGGGAGTTCGATGAGCAGTTCTTC
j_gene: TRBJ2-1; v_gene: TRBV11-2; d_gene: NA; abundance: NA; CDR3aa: CASSLGPTTGNEQFF; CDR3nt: TGTGCCAGCAGCTTAGGGCCGACTACTGGGAATGAGCAGTTCTTC
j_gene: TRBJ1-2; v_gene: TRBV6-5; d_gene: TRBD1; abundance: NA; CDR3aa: CASSLGTDNGYTF; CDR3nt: TGTGCCAGCAGTCTCGGGACAGACAACGGCTACACCTTC
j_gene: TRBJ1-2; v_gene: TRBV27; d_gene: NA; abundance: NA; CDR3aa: CASSLSARDDYGYTF; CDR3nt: TGTGCCAGCAGTTTATCGGCTAGAGATGACTATGGCTACACCTTC
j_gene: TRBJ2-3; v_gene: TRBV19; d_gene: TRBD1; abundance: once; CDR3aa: CASSQRDRSFTDTQYF; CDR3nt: TGTGCCAGTAGTCAGAGGGACAGGAGTTTCACAGATACGCAGTATTTT
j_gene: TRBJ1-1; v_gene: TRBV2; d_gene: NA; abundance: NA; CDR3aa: CASSGRGAFF; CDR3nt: TGTGCCAGCTCTGGACGGGGAGCTTTCTTT
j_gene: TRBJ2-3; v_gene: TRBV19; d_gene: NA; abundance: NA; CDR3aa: CASRTRDTQYF; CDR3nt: TGTGCCAGTCGTACTAGGGATACGCAGTATTTT
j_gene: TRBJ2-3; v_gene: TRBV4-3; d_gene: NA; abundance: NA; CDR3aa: CASSLEGRITDTQYF; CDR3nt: TGCGCCAGCAGCCTTGAAGGGCGGATCACAGATACGCAGTATTTT
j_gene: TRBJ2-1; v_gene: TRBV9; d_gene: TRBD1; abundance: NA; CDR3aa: CASSPWGQGLYNEQFF; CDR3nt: TGTGCCAGCAGCCCGTGGGGACAGGGACTCTACAATGAGCAGTTCTTC
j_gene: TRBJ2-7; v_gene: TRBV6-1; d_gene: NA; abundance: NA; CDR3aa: CASSGQDYEQYF; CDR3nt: TGTGCCAGCAGTGGCCAGGACTACGAGCAGTACTTC
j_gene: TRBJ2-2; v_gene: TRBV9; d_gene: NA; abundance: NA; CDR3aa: CASSAEDLNTGELFF; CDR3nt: TGTGCCAGCAGCGCAGAGGACCTCAATACCGGGGAGCTGTTTTTT
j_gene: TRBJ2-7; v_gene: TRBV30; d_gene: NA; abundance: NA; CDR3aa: CAWDKRGKEDEQYF; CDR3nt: TGTGCCTGGGACAAGAGAGGGAAGGAGGACGAGCAGTACTTC
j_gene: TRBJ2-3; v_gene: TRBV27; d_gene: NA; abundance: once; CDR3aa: CASSPKGDTQYF; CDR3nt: TGTGCCAGCAGTCCCAAGGGAGATACGCAGTATTTT
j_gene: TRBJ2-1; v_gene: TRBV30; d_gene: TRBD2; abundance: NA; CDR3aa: CAWTGTSGAGEQFF; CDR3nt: TGTGCCTGGACCGGGACTAGCGGGGCGGGGGAGCAGTTCTTC
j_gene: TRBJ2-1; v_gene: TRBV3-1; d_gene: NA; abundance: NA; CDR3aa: CASSQDSPGRIYNEQFF; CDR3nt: TGTGCCAGCAGCCAAGATTCCCCGGGAAGGATTTACAATGAGCAGTTCTTC
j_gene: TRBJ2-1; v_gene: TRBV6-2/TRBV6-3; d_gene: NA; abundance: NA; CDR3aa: CASTFGAGRNEQFF; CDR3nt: TGTGCCAGCACCTTTGGGGCAGGGAGGAATGAGCAGTTCTTC
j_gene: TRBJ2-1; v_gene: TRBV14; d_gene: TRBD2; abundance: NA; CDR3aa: CASSQDLAGAYNEQFF; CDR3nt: TGTGCCAGCAGCCAAGATTTAGCGGGGGCCTACAATGAGCAGTTCTTC
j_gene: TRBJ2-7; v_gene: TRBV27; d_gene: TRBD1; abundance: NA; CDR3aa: CASSQTGAHYEQYF; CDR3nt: TGTGCCAGCAGTCAGACAGGGGCTCACTACGAGCAGTACTTC
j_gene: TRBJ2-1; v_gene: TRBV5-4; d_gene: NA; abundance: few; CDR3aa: CASSLEGNEQFF; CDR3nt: TGTGCCAGCAGCTTGGAGGGTAATGAGCAGTTCTTC
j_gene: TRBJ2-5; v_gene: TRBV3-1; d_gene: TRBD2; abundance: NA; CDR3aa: CASSPFLAGDLQETQYF; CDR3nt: TGTGCCAGCAGCCCATTCCTAGCGGGAGACCTCCAAGAGACCCAGTACTTC
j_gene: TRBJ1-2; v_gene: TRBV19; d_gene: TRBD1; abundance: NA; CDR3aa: CAAEGQLRGYTF; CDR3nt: TGTGCGGCAGAGGGACAGCTCCGGGGCTACACCTTC
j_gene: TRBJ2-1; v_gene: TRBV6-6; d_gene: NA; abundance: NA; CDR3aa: CASSYGAEINEQFF; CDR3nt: TGTGCCAGCAGTTACGGGGCGGAGATCAATGAGCAGTTCTTC
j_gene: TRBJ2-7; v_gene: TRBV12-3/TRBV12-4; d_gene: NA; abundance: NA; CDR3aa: CASSFRAILDEQYF; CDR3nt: TGTGCCAGCAGTTTTAGGGCTATCTTAGACGAGCAGTACTTC
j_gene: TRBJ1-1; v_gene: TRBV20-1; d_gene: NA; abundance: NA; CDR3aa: CSAILGGYTEAFF; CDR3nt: TGCAGTGCTATTTTAGGGGGATATACTGAAGCTTTCTTT
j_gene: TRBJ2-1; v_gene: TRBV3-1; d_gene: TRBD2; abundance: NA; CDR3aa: CASSQTSGVSRTYNEQFF; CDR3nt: TGTGCCAGCAGCCAGACTAGCGGGGTGTCACGGACCTACAATGAGCAGTTCTTC
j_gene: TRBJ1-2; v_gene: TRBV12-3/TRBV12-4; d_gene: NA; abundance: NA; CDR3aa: CASSVLWTQGYTF; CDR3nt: TGTGCCAGCAGTGTACTTTGGACACAGGGCTACACCTTC
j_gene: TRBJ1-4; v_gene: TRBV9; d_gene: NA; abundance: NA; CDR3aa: CASSPSLGSKLFF; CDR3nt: TGTGCCAGCAGCCCATCCCTGGGGTCGAAACTGTTTTTT
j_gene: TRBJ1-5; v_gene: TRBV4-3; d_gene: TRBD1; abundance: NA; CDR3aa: CASSQATGLNQPQHF; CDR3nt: TGCGCCAGCAGCCAGGCGACAGGGCTTAATCAGCCCCAGCATTTT
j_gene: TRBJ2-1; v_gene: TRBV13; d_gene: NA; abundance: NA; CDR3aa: CASRWDRFYNEQFF; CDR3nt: TGTGCCAGCAGATGGGACCGCTTCTACAATGAGCAGTTCTTC
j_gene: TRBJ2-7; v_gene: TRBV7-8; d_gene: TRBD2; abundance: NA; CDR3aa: CASSLGGGVGYEQYF; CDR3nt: TGTGCCAGCAGCTTAGGGGGAGGGGTGGGCTACGAGCAGTACTTC
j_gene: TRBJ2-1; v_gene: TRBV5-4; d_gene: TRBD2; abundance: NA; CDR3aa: CASRDGTSLYNEQFF; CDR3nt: TGTGCCAGCAGGGACGGGACTAGCTTATACAATGAGCAGTTCTTC
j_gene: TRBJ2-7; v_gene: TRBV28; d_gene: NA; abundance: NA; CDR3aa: CATEDGFGLYEQYF; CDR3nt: TGTGCCACAGAGGACGGATTTGGACTCTACGAGCAGTACTTC
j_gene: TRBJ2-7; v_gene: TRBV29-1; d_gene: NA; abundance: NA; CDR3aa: CSVEQRGHYEQYF; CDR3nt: TGCAGCGTTGAACAGCGGGGACACTACGAGCAGTACTTC
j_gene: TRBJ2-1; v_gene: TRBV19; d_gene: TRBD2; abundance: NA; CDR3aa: CASSRAGGPYNEQFF; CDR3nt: TGTGCCAGTAGTAGAGCGGGAGGCCCCTACAATGAGCAGTTCTTC
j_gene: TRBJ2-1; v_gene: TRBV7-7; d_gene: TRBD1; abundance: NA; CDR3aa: CASSINRGFENEQFF; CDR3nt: TGTGCCAGCAGCATCAACAGGGGCTTTGAAAATGAGCAGTTCTTC